Following are 21 T cell receptor beta chains from one sample sequenced in a study of T cell repertoires in cytomegalovirus infection. MiXCR, applied by TCRdb to the reads, yields one record per CDR3 protein. The sample lists 480,000 or so distinct CDR3 sequences, around 11% seen once, with roughly 10% in the top ten. The sample was PBMCs. These receptors were taken from a human donor in good health (CMV status not recorded). Some clones in this sample may be carry-over from other donors' samples.

This clonotype was detected ten times or more. The chain uses TRBV28 and TRBJ1-1; D unclear. This CDR3 is 15 amino acids long. V dropped 8 bases and J dropped 2 bases, with 18 bases sitting between them. Germline lookup yields CDR1 MDHEN and CDR2 SYDVKM. The CDR3 protein is CASGSKTDGNTEAFF. The CDR3 region has the DNA TGTGCCAGCGGAAGCAAAACCGACGGAAACACTGAAGCTTTCTTT.

This rearrangement joins TRBV7-3 to TRBJ1-3, with 7 bases fitting TRBD1. Germline V gene lookup returns CDR1 SGHTA and CDR2 FQGTGA. The length of the CDR3 is 13 residues. V lost 7 bases, J lost 4 bases, and 4 bases stayed unmatched. CDR3 residues: CASTGGGGNTIYF. CDR3 in DNA: TGTGCCAGCACAGGGGGAGGAGGAAACACCATATATTTT.

This clonotype was counted between two and nine times. The chain has TRBV13 and TRBJ2-7, with TRBD2 identical over 7 bases. Germline loops: CDR1 PRHDT, CDR2 FYEKMQ (reference sequence). The V gene end was trimmed by 5 bases and the J gene end by 4 bases; junction bases not matched to a gene: 11. This CDR3 region has 15 residues. The CDR3 DNA sequence: TGTGCCAGCAGCCCTAGGGAGGGGAGCGGGTACGAGCAGTACTTC. It yields the protein CASSPREGSGYEQYF.

Turning to this clonotype: A much larger clonotype is one base distant, so this may be a read error. The rearrangement uses TRBV9 and TRBJ2-7; D perhaps matches TRBD2 (8 bases). V was trimmed by 0 bases and J by 2 bases, leaving 12 bases between them. The germline V gene has CDR1 SGDLS and CDR2 YYNGEE. This CDR3 comprises 15 residues. CDR3 sequence: CASSVGGGTAYEQYF. The CDR3 nucleotides read TGTGCCAGCAGCGTAGGCGGGGGGACAGCCTACGAGCAGTACTTC.

This clonotype was picked up a small number of times. This rearrangement joins TRBV20-1 to TRBJ1-1; 7 bases line up with TRBD1. V shed 5 bases, J shed 5 bases, and the junction held 8 bases outside the gene matches. The CDR3 has 13 residues. The V gene's germline CDR1 is DFQATT and CDR2 SNEGSKA (reference sequence). The DNA of the CDR3 is TGCAGTGCTCATTTGACAGGGCGAACTGAAGCTTTCTTT. This gives the protein CSAHLTGRTEAFF.

This clonotype occurred a few times. The chain employs TRBV2 and TRBJ2-7; TRBD2 is a possible D gene (5 bases). Germline V CDR1 and CDR2: SNHLY, FYNNEI. V dropped 8 bases and J dropped 4 bases, with 12 bases sitting between them. The CDR3 contains 12 residues. CDR3 residues: CASLTPGYEQYF. The CDR3 DNA is TGTGCCAGCTTAACCCCGGGGTACGAGCAGTACTTC.

This clonotype was seen ten or more times. The chain recombines TRBV7-2 with TRBJ1-6; D remains unclear. The CDR3 has 15 amino acids. Germline V gene data show CDR1 as SGHTA and CDR2 as FQGNSA. The V end lost 1 base, the J end lost 7 bases, and 11 bases lay between the germline ends. CDR3 coding DNA: TGTGCCAGCAGCTTAGTCCACAGTGAGAATTCACCCCTCCACTTT. Its protein product is CASSLVHSENSPLHF.

The chain uses TRBV20-1 and TRBJ2-6, with D hard to call. The germline V gene has CDR1 DFQATT and CDR2 SNEGSKA (reference sequence). The ends were cut back, 1 base at V and 0 bases at J, with 10 bases in the middle. CDR3 length equals 16 residues. CDR3 coding DNA: TGCAGTGCTAGAGCCCCGTGGGACTCTGGGGCCAACGTCCTGACTTTC. It yields the protein CSARAPWDSGANVLTF.

In its sample, this clonotype was seen many times. The J gene is TRBJ1-5, the V gene TRBV7-2; D is uncertain. The CDR3 has 15 residues. Trimming cost V 1 base and J 2 bases, with 9 bases left between them. The germline CDR1 and CDR2 sequences are SGHTA and FQGNSA. The CDR3 DNA sequence: TGTGCCAGCAGCTTAGTCTACGGGGGCAATCAGCCCCAGCATTTT. Amino acids: CASSLVYGGNQPQHF.

The sample holds many counts of this clonotype. This sequence joins TRBV7-3 and TRBJ1-1; no definite D call. CDR3 length: 13 residues. V lost 0 bases and J 1 base, leaving 3 bases between the germline ends. The germline CDR1 and CDR2 sequences are SGHTA and FQGTGA. This chain's CDR3 is CASSLTRNTEAFF. The DNA for the CDR3 is TGTGCCAGCAGCTTAACTAGGAACACTGAAGCTTTCTTT.

The J gene is TRBJ1-5, the V gene TRBV15; 9 bases are shared with TRBD1. Germline CDR1 is LNHNV and CDR2 is YYDKDF (reference sequence). The CDR3 is made up of 16 amino acids. V dropped 0 bases and J dropped 3; count of bases not matched to a gene: 3. Here the CDR3 reads CATSRDRTGVNQPQHF. In nucleotides, the CDR3 is TGTGCCACCAGCAGAGACCGGACAGGGGTCAATCAGCCCCAGCATTTT.

A few counts support this clonotype. The rearrangement joins TRBV27 to TRBJ2-2, with 8 bases lining up with TRBD1. Losses at the gene ends were 6 bases for V and 1 base for J; bases not matched to a gene: 16. The CDR3 covers 19 residues. Germline assignment: CDR1 MNHEY and CDR2 SMNVEV (reference sequence). The CDR3 reads CASSSSTHDRGRNTGELFF. For the CDR3, the DNA is TGTGCCAGCAGCTCTTCAACCCACGACAGGGGACGGAACACCGGGGAGCTGTTTTTT.

This clonotype has just a few counts. V and J are TRBV20-1 and TRBJ2-5, with a possible D match to TRBD2 (5 bases). Germline CDR1 and CDR2: DFQATT and SNEGSKA (reference sequence). This CDR3 has 14 amino acids. V was cut by 2 bases and J by 5 bases, with 15 bases left in between. The CDR3 loop reads CSARKGSPEETQYF. CDR3 nucleotide sequence: TGCAGTGCTAGAAAAGGGAGCCCGGAGGAGACCCAGTACTTC.

In its sample, this clonotype was seen many times. The chain links TRBV27 to TRBJ1-1; D is undetermined. In germline, CDR1 is MNHEY, CDR2 SMNVEV (reference sequence). The CDR3 consists of 14 residues. The V end was cut by 2 bases, the J end by 4 bases, with 11 bases between. The CDR3 is CASSLQSRGTEAFF. CDR3 coding DNA: TGTGCCAGCAGTTTACAGAGTCGCGGCACTGAAGCTTTCTTT.

This clonotype was seen repeatedly, ten times or more. The chain recombines TRBV14 with TRBJ2-3; 8 positions agree with TRBD2. The CDR3 has 16 residues. V shed 2 bases and J 2 bases; nucleotides not matched to a gene: 6. The germline gives CDR1 SGHDN, CDR2 FVKESK. Here the CDR3 DNA reads TGTGCCAGCAGCCAAAAGCGGGAGCTTAACACAGATACGCAGTATTTT. It specifies CASSQKRELNTDTQYF.

Ten or more counts support this clonotype. The chain is built from TRBV11-1 and TRBJ2-1; D may be TRBD2 (5 bases). Trimming removed 5 bases from V and 2 bases from J, with 16 bases in between. Germline lookup yields CDR1 SGHAT and CDR2 FQDESV (reference sequence). CDR3 length equals 16 residues. The DNA for the CDR3 is TGTGCCAGCAGCCCGACCTTATCCGGGGCCTACAATGAGCAGTTCTTC. It is translated as CASSPTLSGAYNEQFF.

In this sample, this clonotype turned up many times. This sequence joins TRBV29-1 and TRBJ2-1; 8 bases map to TRBD2. CDR1 and CDR2 from the germline V gene are SQVTM and ANQGSEA. V trimming: 6 bases; J trimming: 8 bases; junction bases outside the gene matches: 12. CDR3 length: 14 amino acids. In DNA form, the CDR3 reads TGCAGCGTCCCCGGCGTGAGCGGGGGTTATGAGCAGTTCTTC. Its translation is CSVPGVSGGYEQFF.

At least ten counts were recorded for this clonotype. V gene TRBV7-6 combines with J gene TRBJ2-5; 10 bases agree with TRBD2. V lost 4 bases to trimming and J lost 1 base; unmatched junction nucleotides: 12. This CDR3 comprises 18 residues. CDR1 is SGHVS, CDR2 FNYEAQ, per germline. For the CDR3, the DNA is TGTGCCAGCAGCTGGAAACCCCGGACTAGCGGTCCCCAAGAGACCCAGTACTTC. Protein: CASSWKPRTSGPQETQYF. The variable domain in full, completed from reference TRBV7-6 and TRBJ2-5, reads GAGVSQSPRYKVTKRGQDVALRCDPISGHVSLYWYRQALGQGPEFLTYFNYEAQQDKSGLPNDRFSAERPEGSISTLTIQRTEQRDSAMYRCASSWKPRTSGPQETQYFGPGTRLLVL.

This clonotype was seen many times. The chain uses TRBV7-8 and TRBJ2-4, with TRBD2 identical over 9 bases. The CDR3 extends over 20 amino acids. J lost 2 bases, V lost 5 bases, and 19 bases had no gene match. Germline CDR1 and CDR2: SGHVS and FQNEAQ. The CDR3 DNA sequence: TGTGCCAGCAGCCCCCCCTTCGGCGGCGGGAGGGCTTTGTCCAAAAACATTCAGTACTTC. Amino acid sequence: CASSPPFGGGRALSKNIQYF. The complete variable domain, with remaining parts taken from reference TRBV7-8 and TRBJ2-4, reads GAGVSQSPRYKVAKRGQDVALRCDPISGHVSLFWYQQALGQGPEFLTYFQNEAQLDKSGLPSDRFFAERPEGSVSTLKIQRTQQEDSAVYLCASSPPFGGGRALSKNIQYFGAGTRLSVL.

The chain carries TRBV25-1 and TRBJ2-1; TRBD1 agrees at 7 bases. The CDR3 is 18 residues long. Trimming removed 4 bases from V and 0 bases from J; junction bases left unmatched: 12. CDR1 MGHDK and CDR2 SYGVNS come from the germline V gene. This CDR3 is CASSGSGGWDSSYNEQFF. The CDR3 region has the DNA TGTGCCAGCAGTGGTTCAGGGGGTTGGGATAGCTCCTACAATGAGCAGTTCTTC.

This clonotype was recorded many times. The V call is TRBV6-5, the J call TRBJ2-7; 11 bases map to TRBD2. The CDR3 spans 15 residues. From germline, CDR1 is MNHEY and CDR2 SVGAGI. V lost 2 bases and J lost 6; bases outside the gene matches: 6. As DNA, the CDR3 is TGTGCCAGCAGTTACGCACTAGCGGGAGCCCGCGAGCAGTACTTC. Its protein is CASSYALAGAREQYF.